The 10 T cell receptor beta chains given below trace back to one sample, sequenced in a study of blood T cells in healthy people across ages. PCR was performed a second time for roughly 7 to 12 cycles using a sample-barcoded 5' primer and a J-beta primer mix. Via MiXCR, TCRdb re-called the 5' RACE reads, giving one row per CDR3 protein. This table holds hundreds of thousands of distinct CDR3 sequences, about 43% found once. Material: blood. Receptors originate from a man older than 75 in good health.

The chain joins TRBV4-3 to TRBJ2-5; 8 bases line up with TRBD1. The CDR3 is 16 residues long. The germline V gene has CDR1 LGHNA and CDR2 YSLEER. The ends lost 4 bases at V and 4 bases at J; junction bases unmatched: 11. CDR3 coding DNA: TGCGCCAGCAGCCCACAAAAAAGACAGGGGTCAGAGACCCAGTACTTC. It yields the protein CASSPQKRQGSETQYF.

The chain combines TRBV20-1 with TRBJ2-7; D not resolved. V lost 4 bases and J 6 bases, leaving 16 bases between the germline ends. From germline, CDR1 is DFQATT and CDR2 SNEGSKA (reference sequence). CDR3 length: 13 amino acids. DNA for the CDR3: TGCAGTGCTACATATCTCGTGGGGTGCGAGCAGTACTTC. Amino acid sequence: CSATYLVGCEQYF.

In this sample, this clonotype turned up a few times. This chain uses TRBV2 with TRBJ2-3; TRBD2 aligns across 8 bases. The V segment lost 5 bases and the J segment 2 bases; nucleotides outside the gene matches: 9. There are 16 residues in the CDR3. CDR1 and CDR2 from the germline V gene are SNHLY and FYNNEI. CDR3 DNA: TGTGCCAGCAGTAAAACACTAGCGGACATCACAGATACGCAGTATTTT. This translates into CASSKTLADITDTQYF.

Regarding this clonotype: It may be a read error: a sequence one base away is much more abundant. The CDR3 sequence: CASSPGAGAGVQYF. The CDR3 nucleotides read TGTGCCAGCAGCCCAGGAGCGGGAGCCGGTGTCCAGTACTTC. This chain connects TRBV3-1 to TRBJ2-7; 8 nucleotides align to TRBD2. CDR1 and CDR2 from the germline V gene are LGHDT and YNNKEL (reference sequence). This CDR3 has 14 residues. With 4 bases clipped from V and 10 bases from J, the junction kept 12 bases outside the gene matches.

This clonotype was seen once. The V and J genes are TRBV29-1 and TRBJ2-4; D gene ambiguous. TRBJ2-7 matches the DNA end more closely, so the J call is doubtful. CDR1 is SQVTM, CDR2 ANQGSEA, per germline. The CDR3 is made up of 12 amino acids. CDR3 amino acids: CSVGSGNDEQYF. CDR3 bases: TGCAGCGTTGGTTCTGGAAACGACGAGCAGTACTTC.

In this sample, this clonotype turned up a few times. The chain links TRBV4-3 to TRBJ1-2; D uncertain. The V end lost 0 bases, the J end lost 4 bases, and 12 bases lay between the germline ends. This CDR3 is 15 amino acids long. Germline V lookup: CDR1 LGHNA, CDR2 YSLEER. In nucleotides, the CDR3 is TGCGCCAGCAGCCAAGATCTAGGCAGGCTCTATGGCTACACCTTC. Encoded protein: CASSQDLGRLYGYTF.

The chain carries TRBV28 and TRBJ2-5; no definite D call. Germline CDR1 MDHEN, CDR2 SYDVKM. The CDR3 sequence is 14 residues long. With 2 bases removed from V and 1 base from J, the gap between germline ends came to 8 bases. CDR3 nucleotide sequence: TGTGCCAGCAGTTTAGGTCTACTCCAAGAGACCCAGTACTTC. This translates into CASSLGLLQETQYF.

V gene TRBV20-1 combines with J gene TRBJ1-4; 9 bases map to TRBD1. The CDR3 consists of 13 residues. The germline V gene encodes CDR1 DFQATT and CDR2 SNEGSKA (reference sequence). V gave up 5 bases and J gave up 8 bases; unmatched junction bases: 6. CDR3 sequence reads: CSAESTGGEKLFF. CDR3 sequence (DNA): TGCAGTGCTGAGTCGACAGGGGGAGAAAAACTGTTTTTT.

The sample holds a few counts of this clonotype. CDR3 coding DNA: TGTGCCAGCAGCCCCCGACAGGAGTCTAACTATGGCTACACCTTC. It is translated as CASSPRQESNYGYTF. The chain combines TRBV9 with TRBJ1-2; TRBD1 might be the D (6 bases). Deletions cut 4 bases from V and 0 bases from J, with 13 bases between. The CDR3 has 15 residues. Germline CDR1 reads SGDLS; CDR2 reads YYNGEE.

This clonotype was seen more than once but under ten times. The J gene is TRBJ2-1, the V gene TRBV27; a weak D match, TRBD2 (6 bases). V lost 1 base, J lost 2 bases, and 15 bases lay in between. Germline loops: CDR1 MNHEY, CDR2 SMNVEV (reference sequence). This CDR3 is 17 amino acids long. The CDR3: CASSLLSGTETYNEQFF. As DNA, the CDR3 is TGTGCCAGCAGTTTATTATCCGGGACTGAGACCTACAATGAGCAGTTCTTC.